This T cell receptor (beta chain) was sequenced during a study of T cells in Graves' hyperthyroidism and ophthalmopathy. Study-level information: Upon initial diagnosis and before any treatment, peripheral blood was collected. Overall study findings and caveats: In the blood, most expanded thyroid clonotypes above 0.001 appeared as well. Ophthalmopathy was identified by the model a median roughly 6.5 months ahead of onset.

It was RNA transcripts that yielded the amplified TCR beta CDR3 regions. A first-round RT-PCR of the TCR CDR3 used the HTBI primer set. TCRdb reprocessed the multiplex PCR reads with MiXCR, giving one entry per CDR3 protein. The table has about 720,000 distinct CDR3 sequences, approximately 16% seen once. The sample holds a few counts of this clonotype. Its target is not known. It was uncontrolled infection, other autoimmune disease, pregnancy or lactation that excluded patients. Trimming cost V 3 bases and J 7 bases, with 20 bases left between them. The CDR3 sequence is 15 residues long. The germline V gene has CDR1 SGDLS and CDR2 YYNGEE.

The sample comprised blood. The chain joins TRBV9 to TRBJ2-7; D possibly corresponds to TRBD2 (5 bases). This TCR was recovered from a man aged 18 to 29 with Graves' hyperthyroidism. CDR3 in DNA: TGTGCCAGCAGCGCTAGTTCGTCAATAACGGGGGAGCAGTACTTC. Translated, it gives CASSASSSITGEQYF.